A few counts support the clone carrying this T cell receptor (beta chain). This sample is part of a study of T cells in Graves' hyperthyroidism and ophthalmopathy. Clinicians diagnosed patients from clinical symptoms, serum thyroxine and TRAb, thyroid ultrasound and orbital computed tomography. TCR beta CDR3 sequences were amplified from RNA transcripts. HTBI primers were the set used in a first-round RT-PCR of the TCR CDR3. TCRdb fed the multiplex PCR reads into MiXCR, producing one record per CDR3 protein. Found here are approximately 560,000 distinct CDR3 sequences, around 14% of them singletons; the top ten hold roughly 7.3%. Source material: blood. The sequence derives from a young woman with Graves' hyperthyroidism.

The CDR3 DNA is TGTGCCAGTAGTGGAGGACAGGGTGCCTACGAGCAGTACTTC. This translates into CASSGGQGAYEQYF. The V gene is TRBV19, the J gene TRBJ2-7; 8 bases agree with TRBD1. Germline V gene data show CDR1 as LNHDA and CDR2 as SQIVND (reference sequence). Unmatched junction bases numbered 5, after V lost 5 bases and J lost 2 bases. The CDR3 is 14 residues long.